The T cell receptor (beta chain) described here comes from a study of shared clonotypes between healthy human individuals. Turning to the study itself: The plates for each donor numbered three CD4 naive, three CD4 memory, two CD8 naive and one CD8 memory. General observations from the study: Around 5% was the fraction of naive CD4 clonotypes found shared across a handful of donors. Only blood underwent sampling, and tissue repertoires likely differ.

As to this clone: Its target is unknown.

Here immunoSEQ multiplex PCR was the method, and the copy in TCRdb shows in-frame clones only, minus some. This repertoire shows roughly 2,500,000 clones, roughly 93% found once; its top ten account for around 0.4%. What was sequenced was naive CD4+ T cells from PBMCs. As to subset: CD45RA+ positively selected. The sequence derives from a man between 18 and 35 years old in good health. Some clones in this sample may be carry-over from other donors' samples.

For the CDR3, the DNA is TGCGCCAGCAGCTTGTTGAGGGTTGATTACAATGAGCAGTTCTTC. The encoded protein is CASSLLRVDYNEQFF. The chain combines TRBV5-1 with TRBJ2-1, with TRBD2 as a possible D gene (5 bases). Trimming removed 1 base at V and 4 bases at J, with 12 bases between. Germline V gene data show CDR1 as SGHRS and CDR2 as YFSETQ. The CDR3 covers 15 residues.